The source of this T cell receptor beta chain is a study of blood T cell repertoires in COVID-19. The CDR3 has 17 amino acids. Trimming removed 2 bases at V and 0 bases at J, with 11 bases between. Germline V lookup: CDR1 SNHLY, CDR2 FYNNEI. Produced via immunoSEQ multiplex PCR; TCRdb's table is partial and in-frame only. Of about 220,000 clones listed, approximately 83% are singletons. Sequenced sample: PBMCs or T cells enriched from blood (not recorded which). This receptor was identified in a woman aged 45 to 65 who had been exposed to COVID-19. The chain is built from TRBV2 and TRBJ2-6; TRBD2 is a possible D gene (5 bases). CDR3 protein: CASSERGSDSGANVLTF. The DNA for the CDR3 is TGTGCCAGCAGTGAAAGAGGGTCCGACTCTGGGGCCAACGTCCTGACTTTC.